The TCR beta chain under discussion was sequenced for a study of OX40 agonist ivuxolimab in advanced cancers. Findings of the study overall: Clonal expansion was among the lowest in partial responders at 0.1-3.0 mg/kg, especially CD8+. CD4+ and CD8+ blood T cells expanded clonally by week 6 at 0.1 to 3.0 mg/kg.

Profiled with immunoSEQ multiplex PCR; TCRdb holds only in-frame clones, not every one. The table records 9,500 to 15,000 clones, 65% to 75% of them present only once. As regards this clone: The target antigen is unknown.

The CDR3 is 14 residues long. V was pared by 0 bases and J by 7 bases, with 3 bases of the junction left unmatched. The germline V gene encodes CDR1 KGHSY and CDR2 FQNENV. This clonotype was obtained from an adult with an advanced solid tumor such as melanoma, head and neck, liver or kidney cancer. The genes are TRBV16 and TRBJ2-1; 7 positions agree with TRBD2. The source was CD4+ or CD8+ T cells sorted from blood, collected in a trial of the OX40 agonist ivuxolimab. This chain's CDR3 is CASSQSLGGNEQFF. The CDR3 DNA reads TGTGCCAGCAGCCAATCACTGGGGGGGAATGAGCAGTTCTTC. Looking up the rest from reference TRBV16 and TRBJ2-1 gives the full variable domain: GEEVAQTPKHLVRGEGQKAKLYCAPIKGHSYVFWYQQVLKNEFKFLISFQNENVFDETGMPKERFSAKCLPNSPCSLEIQATKLEDSAVYFCASSQSLGGNEQFFGPGTRLTVL.